Listed here is a single T cell receptor (beta chain). Its specific antigen is unknown. No base-level quality is on record; no much larger clone is a single base apart. Libraries were prepared through the immunoSEQ multiplex PCR assay. Sourced from immuneACCESS, this table was stored by TCRdb with only in-frame sequences that have V and J called. A share of the clones is absent; for the studies checked, an unresolved V gene accounts for under half, and the remainder has no known explanation. The sample records roughly 110,000 clones, 80% to 95% of which are singletons. In total, the top ten clones hold around 0.8% of the sample. The sample originates from a study of T cell changes during pregnancy in multiple sclerosis (dated by TCRdb to the late 2010s). General notes on the study: The study examined how the T cell repertoire changed over the course of pregnancy in women with multiple sclerosis.

This clonotype originated in a female donor in good health, enrolled as a control in a pregnancy study. The sequencing here drew on peripheral blood, taken in the third trimester of pregnancy.

The bases are TGTGCCAGCAGTGGGACAGGGAAGAACACTGAAGCTTTCTTT. This sequence encodes CASSGTGKNTEAFF. The chain employs TRBV6-6 and TRBJ1-1; 9 nucleotides in the junction match TRBD1. V ends up 5 bases short and J 1 base short, with an unmatched junction base count of 2. There are 14 amino acids in the CDR3, from cysteine to phenylalanine inclusive. Only the CDR3 portion is preserved as DNA: 42 bases, with reading frame beginning at the first base. CDR1 and CDR2 are read off the germline V gene (reference sequence) as MNHNY and SVGAGI.